These 11 T cell receptor beta chains were all obtained from the same sample, sequenced in a study of blood T cell repertoires in COVID-19. Sequencing used immunoSEQ multiplex PCR; TCRdb keeps in-frame clones, though not all of them. Of 200,000 to 250,000 clones in the sample, almost 85% were seen once. The sample taken for sequencing was peripheral blood. Every receptor here comes from a woman aged 70-85 years with COVID-19, enrolled during active disease.

The rearrangement joins TRBV4-2 to TRBJ1-2, with unresolved D. Germline lookup yields CDR1 LGHNA and CDR2 YNFKEQ. This CDR3 comprises 12 residues. Trimming removed 4 bases from V and 4 bases from J, with 7 bases in between. The CDR3: CASSPTGYGYTF. The CDR3 nucleotides are TGTGCCAGCAGCCCGACGGGCTATGGCTACACCTTC.

V usage is TRBV6-2 or TRBV6-3 and J usage is TRBJ1-2, with D tentatively TRBD1 (5 bases). This CDR3 has 15 amino acids. From germline, CDR1 is MNHEY and CDR2 SVGEGT. Trimming removed 0 bases from V and 4 bases from J, with 12 bases in between. The CDR3 coding sequence is TGTGCCAGCAGTTACTCGCAATGGGGCGGCTATGGCTACACCTTC. This encodes CASSYSQWGGYGYTF.

This chain links TRBV25-1 with TRBJ2-7, with 7 positions matching TRBD1. The ends lost 4 bases at V and 6 bases at J; junction bases unmatched: 12. There are 15 residues in the CDR3. Germline V gene sequence: CDR1 MGHDK, CDR2 SYGVNS. The CDR3 DNA follows: TGTGCCAGCAGTGGTACAGGGGATAGTCACCTCGAGCAGTACTTC. Translating gives CASSGTGDSHLEQYF.

The V call is TRBV25-1, the J call TRBJ2-1; 8 nucleotides align to TRBD1. CDR1 and CDR2 (germline): MGHDK, SYGVNS. The CDR3 is 15 amino acids. V dropped 4 bases and J dropped 5; count of bases not matched to a gene: 7. The CDR3 spells CASSAWQGANNEQFF. The DNA of the CDR3 is TGTGCCAGCAGTGCCTGGCAGGGGGCAAACAATGAGCAGTTCTTC. Looking up the rest from reference TRBV25-1 and TRBJ2-1 gives the full variable domain: EADIYQTPRYLVIGTGKKITLECSQTMGHDKMYWYQQDPGMELHLIHYSYGVNSTEKGDLSSESTVSRIRTEHFPLTLESARPSHTSQYLCASSAWQGANNEQFFGPGTRLTVL.

The genes are TRBV25-1 and TRBJ2-1; D is possibly TRBD1 (6 bases). The germline V gene encodes CDR1 MGHDK and CDR2 SYGVNS. The CDR3 is 16 residues long. V dropped 3 bases and J dropped 2 bases, with 14 bases sitting between them. In DNA form, the CDR3 reads TGTGCCAGCAGTGATAGTTCAGGGGCCCCCTACAATGAGCAGTTCTTC. Its translation is CASSDSSGAPYNEQFF.

The CDR3 spells CASSQTGNNEKLFF. For the CDR3, the DNA is TGTGCCAGCAGCCAGACAGGGAACAATGAAAAACTGTTTTTT. V usage is TRBV3-1 (or the pseudogene TRBV3-2) and J usage is TRBJ1-4; 7 nucleotides agree with TRBD1. With 3 bases clipped from V and 5 bases from J, the junction kept 3 bases outside the gene matches. The CDR3 length is 14 residues. Germline V gives CDR1 LGHDT, CDR2 YNNKEL (reference sequence).

V is TRBV11-3 and J is TRBJ2-5; TRBD1 aligns across 10 bases. With V trimmed by 5 bases and J by 5 bases, 8 bases remained unmatched. Germline values: CDR1 SGHNT, CDR2 YENEEA. The CDR3 totals 15 residues. CDR3 coding DNA: TGTGCCAGCAGCAACAGACAGGGGGCGGTTGAGACCCAGTACTTC. Protein sequence: CASSNRQGAVETQYF.

This chain connects TRBV6-5 to TRBJ2-6; D is unresolved. The V and J ends lost 0 bases and 2 bases respectively, with 8 bases between them. The germline gives CDR1 MNHEY, CDR2 SVGAGI. The CDR3 runs 16 residues. The CDR3 loop is CASSYSSRTGANVLTF. Written as DNA, the CDR3 is TGTGCCAGCAGTTACTCGTCTAGGACTGGGGCCAACGTCCTGACTTTC.

This chain uses TRBV6-5 with TRBJ1-2; 10 bases align to TRBD1. J was trimmed by 6 bases and V by 2 bases; bases with no gene match: 9. Germline V lookup: CDR1 MNHEY, CDR2 SVGAGI. The CDR3 is made up of 16 amino acids. The CDR3 nucleotides are TGTGCCAGCAGTTACCTTCGGACAGGGGGAGAGGATGGCTACACCTTC. Its translation: CASSYLRTGGEDGYTF.

This chain joins TRBV11-3 and TRBJ1-2; TRBD1 aligns across 10 bases. The germline V gene has CDR1 SGHNT and CDR2 YENEEA. The CDR3 runs 16 residues. The V segment lost 5 bases and the J segment 6 bases; nucleotides outside the gene matches: 12. CDR3 region: CASSHPRDRGWDGYTF. The CDR3 DNA follows: TGTGCCAGCAGCCACCCCCGGGACAGGGGTTGGGATGGCTACACCTTC.

V usage is TRBV29-1 and J usage is TRBJ1-1, with 9 bases matching TRBD1. This CDR3 region has 17 residues. After removal of 1 base from V and 1 base from J, the junction contained 10 bases not matched to a gene. The germline gives CDR1 SQVTM, CDR2 ANQGSEA. Written as DNA, the CDR3 is TGCAGCGTTGAAGGATGGAGGACAGGGGCTCCGAACACTGAAGCTTTCTTT. Translation: CSVEGWRTGAPNTEAFF.